This T cell receptor beta chain was identified during a study of T cell repertoires in ileal Crohn's disease. The germline V and J ends were trimmed by 1 base and 2 bases, with 18 bases remaining between them. The V gene's germline CDR1 is SGHTS and CDR2 YDEGEE. This CDR3 is 17 amino acids long. TCRdb's table, derived via immunoSEQ multiplex PCR, lists solely in-frame clones and lacks some. The sample has roughly 16,000 clones, under 95% seen once. This TCR was sampled from an adult with Crohn's disease. Sequencing was done on a sample of ileal tissue. This chain connects TRBV5-8 to TRBJ1-1; weak D call: TRBD1 (6 bases). The DNA of the CDR3 is TGTGCCAGCAGCTTGAAAAATTTGCGGGGGGGCAACACTGAAGCTTTCTTT. This sequence encodes CASSLKNLRGGNTEAFF.